This entry features one T cell receptor beta chain sequence. The CDR3 is made up of 16 amino acids. Trimming at V came to 1 base and at J to 8 bases, leaving 12 bases not matched to a gene. Germline V gives CDR1 MNHNY, CDR2 SVGAGI (reference sequence). The age range of participants was about 18 to 90 years, with residence in about two dozen US areas. Two negative PCRs, clearance, or symptom resolution were required of recovered Cohort 3 donors. This sample stems from a study of blood T cell repertoires in COVID-19. In the original analysis: Scientists estimated how many nucleated cells there were by amplifying reference gene primers. Clones were sequenced by immunoSEQ multiplex PCR, and TCRdb holds only the in-frame ones, with some missing. That table supplies the V and J calls and clone size; D and trimming were determined from the DNA. The sample has about 300,000 clones, about nine tenths seen once.

This TCR was recovered from a woman aged 40 to 55 who had recovered from COVID-19. Source material: PBMCs or T cells enriched from blood (not recorded which). The genes are TRBV6-6 and TRBJ1-2; 8 nucleotides line up with TRBD1. Here the CDR3 reads CASSYWGTGPTAGYTF. The CDR3 bases are TGTGCCAGCAGTTACTGGGGGACAGGCCCTACTGCGGGCTACACCTTC.